Below, 20 T cell receptor beta chains from the same sample are listed, as sequenced in a study of Graves' ophthalmopathy and Graves' hyperthyroidism. Amplification from RNA transcripts yielded the TCR beta CDR3 regions. HTBI primers served in a first-round RT-PCR, which a second-round multiplex PCR followed. TCRdb redid the calling of the multiplex PCR reads with MiXCR, one entry per CDR3 protein. Of 400,000 or so distinct CDR3 sequences listed, about 18% were seen once; the top ten hold 2% to 3%. The sequencing input was peripheral blood. The receptors were sampled from an adult woman with stable Graves' hyperthyroidism.

This clonotype came up a few times. A much larger clone lies a single base off, so this may be a read error. The genes are TRBV6-2 or TRBV6-3 and TRBJ1-1; 8 nucleotides match TRBD1. Losses at the gene ends were 8 bases for V and 4 bases for J; bases not matched to a gene: 6. Germline V gene data show CDR1 as MNHEY and CDR2 as SVGEGT. The CDR3 has 13 residues. The CDR3 DNA sequence: TGTGCCAGCTCCAACAGGGGGTTCACTGAAGCTTTCTTT. This translates into CASSNRGFTEAFF.

The V gene is TRBV20-1, the J gene TRBJ2-5; the match to TRBD2 covers 8 bases. Germline CDR1 DFQATT, CDR2 SNEGSKA (reference sequence). The CDR3 is 15 amino acids. With V trimmed by 0 bases and J by 5 bases, 8 bases remained unmatched. The CDR3 coding sequence is TGCAGTGCTAGAGACCCCGGGGGGGTCGAGGAGACCCAGTACTTC. Amino acid sequence: CSARDPGGVEETQYF.

This clonotype showed up many times. The rearrangement uses TRBV6-1 and TRBJ1-1; D is uncertain. CDR1 and CDR2 from the germline V gene are MNHNS and SASEGT. V was clipped by 0 bases and J by 6 bases, with 11 bases between them. This CDR3 has 14 residues. The chain's CDR3 is CASSEAYNLAEAFF. Here the CDR3 DNA reads TGTGCCAGCAGTGAAGCTTACAATTTGGCTGAAGCTTTCTTT.

In its sample, this clonotype was seen many times. CDR3 coding DNA: TGTGCCAGCAAAGTTGTGGGGATCCGCTATAATTCACCCCTCCACTTT. Its translation is CASKVVGIRYNSPLHF. This chain links TRBV27 with TRBJ1-6; D gene uncertain. Germline V gene sequence: CDR1 MNHEY, CDR2 SMNVEV (reference sequence). Trimming pared 7 bases from V and 3 bases from J, leaving 16 bases between. The length of the CDR3 is 16 residues.

The gene calls are TRBV20-1 and TRBJ2-1, with 12 bases aligning to TRBD2. The V and J ends lost 5 bases and 9 bases, in that order; junction bases with no gene match: 14. CDR1 DFQATT and CDR2 SNEGSKA come from the germline V gene (reference sequence). This CDR3 has 16 amino acids. The CDR3 region is CSAGDFQLAGGIEQFF. The DNA of the CDR3 is TGCAGTGCTGGTGATTTCCAGCTAGCGGGAGGGATTGAGCAGTTCTTC.

A word on this clonotype: A much larger clone is a single base away; this may be a read error. The V gene is TRBV28, the J gene TRBJ2-7; D may be TRBD2 (6 bases). V gave up 5 bases and J gave up 6 bases, with 17 bases separating them. The CDR3 is made up of 14 amino acids. Germline assignment: CDR1 MDHEN and CDR2 SYDVKM. The CDR3 nucleotides read TGTGCCAGCAGTGCGAGTTTAGGAGGGTCCGAGCAGTACTTC. Protein sequence: CASSASLGGSEQYF.

The chain recombines TRBV27 with TRBJ1-2; tentative D call: TRBD1 (6 bases). CDR1 is MNHEY, CDR2 SMNVEV, per germline (reference sequence). V was clipped by 0 bases and J by 6 bases, with 14 bases between them. The CDR3 sequence is 15 residues long. Here the CDR3 reads CASSLSWMRGDGYTF. Written as DNA, the CDR3 is TGTGCCAGCAGTTTATCTTGGATGAGGGGGGATGGCTACACCTTC.

This clonotype has more than one count but fewer than ten. The chain links TRBV2 to TRBJ2-7; D not resolved. CDR3 length: 13 residues. V was clipped by 6 bases and J by 10 bases, with 19 bases between them. CDR1 is SNHLY and CDR2 is FYNNEI in the germline V gene. The CDR3 DNA is TGTGCCAGCAGCGGACCTGTCGCGGTCGATCAGTACTTC. Translation gives CASSGPVAVDQYF.

This clonotype appeared many times. This chain uses TRBV11-2 with TRBJ1-1; perhaps TRBD1 as D (5 bases). There are 15 residues in the CDR3. Germline CDR1 reads SGHAT; CDR2 reads FQNNGV. Trimming cost V 5 bases and J 6 bases, with 19 bases left between them. CDR3 in DNA: TGTGCCAGCAGCCGCTACGGCAGGGAGTCCTCTGAAGCTTTCTTT. As protein: CASSRYGRESSEAFF.

This clonotype was observed many times. The J gene is TRBJ2-7, the V gene TRBV20-1; 12 bases are shared with TRBD2. CDR1 and CDR2 from the germline V gene are DFQATT and SNEGSKA (reference sequence). The CDR3 loop spans 14 amino acids. Trimming took 6 bases from V and 2 from J; bases not matched to a gene: 5. The CDR3 DNA sequence: TGCAGTGCGCTGACTAGCGGGAGTACCTACGAGCAGTACTTC. The encoded protein is CSALTSGSTYEQYF.

This clonotype has ten or more counts. The chain joins TRBV6-5 to TRBJ2-2, with D possibly TRBD1 on 6 matching bases. This CDR3 contains 14 residues. Germline values: CDR1 MNHEY, CDR2 SVGAGI. V was pared by 4 bases and J by 4 bases, with 10 bases between. CDR3 sequence: CASSFQGGTGELFF. The CDR3 bases are TGTGCCAGCAGTTTCCAAGGGGGCACCGGGGAGCTGTTTTTT.

This clonotype was picked up many times. The chain has TRBV13 and TRBJ2-7, with 12 positions matching TRBD2. Germline CDR1 is PRHDT and CDR2 is FYEKMQ (reference sequence). V shed 5 bases and J 2 bases; nucleotides not matched to a gene: 4. CDR3 length: 15 amino acids. This CDR3 is CASSPRTSGAYEQYF. The DNA of the CDR3 is TGTGCCAGCAGCCCAAGGACTAGCGGGGCCTACGAGCAGTACTTC.

There are many counts of this clonotype. CDR3 coding DNA: TGTGCCAGCAGTTTCCCCCAACTATCCGATACCGGGGAGCTGTTTTTT. Protein: CASSFPQLSDTGELFF. The V gene is TRBV12-3 or TRBV12-4, the J gene TRBJ2-2, with D hard to call. This CDR3 spans 16 amino acids. Trimming removed 3 bases from V and 5 bases from J, with 16 bases in between.

Ten or more counts support this clonotype. The V call is TRBV7-9, the J call TRBJ2-7, with TRBD1 as a possible D gene (6 bases). The CDR3 is 13 amino acids. V was clipped by 5 bases and J by 9 bases, with 17 bases between them. Germline-derived CDR1 and CDR2 are SEHNR and FQNEAQ (reference sequence). As DNA, the CDR3 is TGTGCCAGCAGCAGCAGACAGGTCACCGGGCAGTACTTC. It encodes CASSSRQVTGQYF.

This clonotype was seen ten or more times. The gene calls are TRBV6-5 and TRBJ2-7; 8 positions agree with TRBD1. The junction had 7 bases not matched to a gene; V was cut back by 5 bases and J by 4 bases. The CDR3 consists of 14 residues. Germline V gene sequence: CDR1 MNHEY, CDR2 SVGAGI. CDR3 DNA: TGTGCCAGCAGTAACCGACAGGGGCTGTACGAGCAGTACTTC. It translates to CASSNRQGLYEQYF.

To note about this clonotype: One base away lies a much larger clone, so this may be a sequencing read error. The rearrangement uses TRBV6-1 and TRBJ1-1; weak D call: TRBD1 (6 bases). This CDR3 region has 14 residues. The germline CDR1 and CDR2 sequences are MNHNS and SASEGT. V was pared by 11 bases and J by 3 bases, with 19 bases between. CDR3 loop: CAGRKNREYTEAFF. In nucleotides, the CDR3 is TGTGCCGGCCGGAAAAACAGGGAGTACACTGAAGCTTTCTTT.

This clonotype was detected many times. The rearrangement uses TRBV6-5 and TRBJ1-1, with D perhaps TRBD1 (5 bases). V shed 10 bases and J shed 4 bases, with 16 bases lying between them. This CDR3 has 13 amino acids. Germline assignment: CDR1 MNHEY and CDR2 SVGAGI. The chain's CDR3 is CATGTGGGTEAFF. Here the CDR3 DNA reads TGTGCCACTGGCACGGGGGGAGGCACTGAAGCTTTCTTT.

This clonotype was picked up many times. V and J are TRBV2 and TRBJ1-1, with 8 bases fitting TRBD1. There are 15 residues in the CDR3. Per germline, CDR1 SNHLY and CDR2 FYNNEI. Germline trimming cut 7 bases from V and 0 bases from J; bases unmatched to any gene: 7. The CDR3 nucleotides read TGTGCCAGCAATCAACAGGGGGTGGTGAACACTGAAGCTTTCTTT. Its translation is CASNQQGVVNTEAFF.

The sample holds many counts of this clonotype. The chain employs TRBV27 and TRBJ2-7, with TRBD1 identical over 8 bases. V dropped 2 bases and J dropped 0; count of bases not matched to a gene: 6. CDR1 is MNHEY and CDR2 is SMNVEV in the germline V gene (reference sequence). The CDR3 has 16 residues. Here the CDR3 DNA reads TGTGCCAGCAGTTTAGCGCCCGGGACAGGCTCCTACGAGCAGTACTTC. Protein product: CASSLAPGTGSYEQYF.

In its sample, this clonotype was seen many times. This sequence joins TRBV7-9 and TRBJ2-5; D unresolved. This CDR3 comprises 14 residues. The ends were cut back, 2 bases at V and 1 base at J, with 8 bases in the middle. Looked up from germline, CDR1 is SEHNR and CDR2 is FQNEAQ (reference sequence). As DNA, the CDR3 is TGTGCCAGCAGCTTAACGATGGGCCAAGAGACCCAGTACTTC. Translation gives CASSLTMGQETQYF.